A selection of T cell receptor beta chains follows, all from one sample in a study of T cell responses to AZD1222 COVID-19 vaccine. Method: immunoSEQ multiplex PCR; TCRdb's copy keeps in-frame clones and lacks some. The repertoire has around 150,000 clones, 90% of them found once; the top ten carry roughly 6.2%. Here the sequenced sample was peripheral blood, taken 28 days after the second AZD1222 dose. The source of these receptors is an adult who received the AZD1222 COVID-19 vaccine. Both conserved end residues are part of each CDR3. D genes are given only for firm matches. Size tells how often a clone was seen (once, few, many) or the class of an expanded clone, and some rows leave it out.

CDR3 | DNA | D | V | size | J
CASSVENDRVGVGYTF | TGTGCCAGCAGCGTAGAAAACGACAGGGTTGGGGTCGGCTACACCTTC | TRBD1 | TRBV9 | - | TRBJ1-2
CASSQGSGGVADTQYF | TGTGCCAGCAGCCAAGGGAGCGGGGGGGTCGCAGATACGCAGTATTTT | TRBD2 | TRBV3-1/TRBV3-2 | - | TRBJ2-3
CASIKQGSSYNSPLHF | TGTGCCAGCATTAAACAGGGGAGCTCCTATAATTCACCCCTCCACTTT | TRBD1 | TRBV28 | - | TRBJ1-6
CASSGAWTQTNTGELFF | TGTGCCAGCAGTGGAGCATGGACACAAACGAACACCGGGGAGCTGTTTTTT | - | TRBV6-1 | - | TRBJ2-2
CASSESGTGLFYGYTF | TGTGCCAGCAGTGAATCAGGGACAGGGCTTTTCTATGGCTACACCTTC | TRBD1 | TRBV6-1 | - | TRBJ1-2
CASSQEGHLRQPQHF | TGCGCCAGCAGCCAAGAGGGGCACCTCAGGCAGCCCCAGCATTTT | - | TRBV4-1 | - | TRBJ1-5
CASSDLAKGGQETQYF | TGTGCCAGCAGTGACCTAGCAAAAGGGGGCCAAGAGACCCAGTACTTC | - | TRBV6-1 | - | TRBJ2-5
CASSLGTGGNSPLHF | TGTGCCAGCTCACTCGGGACAGGGGGTAATTCACCCCTCCACTTT | TRBD1 | TRBV18 | - | TRBJ1-6
CASSSVRGGFNQPQHF | TGTGCCAGCAGTTCCGTGCGGGGGGGGTTCAATCAGCCCCAGCATTTT | - | TRBV13 | - | TRBJ1-5
CASSQTGGVRYEQYF | TGTGCCAGCAGTCAGACAGGGGGCGTTAGATACGAGCAGTACTTC | TRBD1 | TRBV25-1 | - | TRBJ2-7
CASTGTDTQYF | TGTGCCAGCACCGGGACAGATACGCAGTATTTT | - | TRBV18 | - | TRBJ2-3
CASLLTNEQYF | TGCGCCAGCCTCCTTACGAACGAGCAGTACTTC | - | TRBV10-1 | few | TRBJ2-7
CASSFGGLAIANRETQYF | TGTGCCAGCAGCTTTGGAGGACTAGCTATCGCCAATCGAGAGACCCAGTACTTC | TRBD2 | TRBV7-2 | - | TRBJ2-5
CASSFPLGTSGRSSYNEQFF | TGTGCCAGCAGCTTCCCCCTAGGGACTAGCGGGAGGAGCTCCTACAATGAGCAGTTCTTC | TRBD2 | TRBV6-2/TRBV6-3 | - | TRBJ2-1
CASTLIGAGGISEQFF | TGTGCCAGTACCCTTATAGGGGCGGGAGGGATAAGTGAGCAGTTCTTC | TRBD2 | TRBV19 | few | TRBJ2-1
CASSPNGGSAFEQYF | TGTGCCAGCAGTCCAAACGGCGGGAGTGCCTTCGAGCAGTACTTC | TRBD2 | TRBV27 | few | TRBJ2-7
CASSLSGDGYTF | TGTGCCAGCAGCTTATCCGGGGATGGCTACACCTTC | - | TRBV7-9 | - | TRBJ1-2
CASSYDFGRSGEKLFF | TGTGCCAGCAGTTACGATTTTGGCAGGTCTGGAGAAAAACTGTTTTTT | - | TRBV6-5 | - | TRBJ1-4
CASSSPDRRVYGYTF | TGTGCCAGCAGTTCCCCGGACAGGCGAGTGTATGGCTACACCTTC | TRBD1 | TRBV6-2/TRBV6-3 | - | TRBJ1-2
CASSLGQPSGDNEQFF | TGTGCCAGCAGTTTGGGACAGCCTTCGGGAGATAATGAGCAGTTCTTC | - | TRBV28 | - | TRBJ2-1
CAISESGLPGDYYGYTF | TGTGCCATCAGTGAGTCCGGGTTGCCAGGGGACTACTATGGCTACACCTTC | - | TRBV10-3 | - | TRBJ1-2
CASSFNAPGEQYF | TGTGCCAGCAGTTTCAACGCCCCCGGCGAGCAGTACTTC | - | TRBV12-3/TRBV12-4 | - | TRBJ2-7
CASSLRQSASTDTQYF | TGTGCCAGCAGCTTAAGACAGAGTGCTAGCACAGATACGCAGTATTTT | - | TRBV5-4 | - | TRBJ2-3
CASKIPTLGETQYF | TGTGCCAGCAAGATACCGACCCTGGGAGAGACCCAGTACTTC | - | TRBV28 | - | TRBJ2-5
CASSLRTGLSYNSPLHF | TGTGCCAGCAGCTTAAGGACAGGGTTGAGCTATAATTCACCCCTCCACTTT | TRBD1 | TRBV7-9 | - | TRBJ1-6
CASNLWGQLSSYNEQFF | TGTGCCAGCAACCTATGGGGACAGTTGAGCTCCTACAATGAGCAGTTCTTC | TRBD1 | TRBV27 | - | TRBJ2-1
CASSDNRIWFGYTF | TGTGCCAGCAGTGACAATCGTATTTGGTTTGGCTACACCTTC | - | TRBV6-1 | few | TRBJ1-2
CASSPQVSYEQYF | TGTGCCAGCAGCCCACAGGTCTCCTACGAGCAGTACTTC | - | TRBV12-3/TRBV12-4 | - | TRBJ2-7
CASSRVGRGETQYF | TGTGCCAGCAGCCGGGTGGGAAGAGGGGAGACCCAGTACTTC | - | TRBV9 | - | TRBJ2-5
CASRSQGLAKQFF | TGTGCCAGCAGGTCTCAGGGACTAGCGAAGCAGTTCTTC | TRBD2 | TRBV5-6 | - | TRBJ2-1
CASSVGSGLYGYTF | TGTGCCAGCAGCGTTGGGAGCGGCCTATATGGCTACACCTTC | - | TRBV9 | - | TRBJ1-2
CASSSPGGPVSDALHF | TGCGCCAGCAGCTCACCGGGCGGGCCAGTCTCCGATGCCCTCCACTTT | - | TRBV5-1 | - | TRBJ1-6
CASSQDSVSGNTIYF | TGTGCCAGCAGCCAAGATTCGGTCTCTGGAAACACCATATATTTT | - | TRBV4-2 | many | TRBJ1-3
CASSLNDNYGYTF | TGTGCCAGCAGCTTGAATGACAACTATGGCTACACCTTC | - | TRBV5-4 | - | TRBJ1-2
CASSQDIGALGGNTIYF | TGTGCCAGCAGCCAAGATATAGGGGCCTTAGGTGGAAACACCATATATTTT | - | TRBV3-1/TRBV3-2 | few | TRBJ1-3
CSIQSSYQETQYF | TGCAGCATTCAATCTAGCTATCAAGAGACCCAGTACTTC | - | TRBV29-1 | - | TRBJ2-5
CASSLRQGYGYTF | TGTGCCAGCAGTTTACGTCAGGGCTATGGCTACACCTTC | - | TRBV27 | - | TRBJ1-2
CASSKGAPGNTIYF | TGTGCCAGCAGCAAGGGGGCTCCTGGAAACACCATATATTTT | TRBD1 | TRBV9 | - | TRBJ1-3
CASSTGTSPYEQYF | TGTGCCAGCAGCACAGGGACTAGCCCCTACGAGCAGTACTTC | TRBD2 | TRBV7-2 | - | TRBJ2-7
CASSQRSPETQYF | TGCGCCAGCAGCCAAAGATCTCCCGAGACCCAGTACTTC | - | TRBV4-1 | once | TRBJ2-5
CASSEEGSPGYGYTF | TGTGCCAGCAGTGAAGAGGGGAGTCCGGGCTATGGCTACACCTTC | - | TRBV6-1 | once | TRBJ1-2
CASSPLLGTETQYF | TGTGCCAGCAGCCCCCTCCTTGGGACCGAGACCCAGTACTTC | - | TRBV14 | - | TRBJ2-5
CASSPPSGGAGEQFF | TGTGCCAGCTCACCACCTAGCGGGGGGGCCGGCGAGCAGTTCTTC | TRBD2 | TRBV18 | - | TRBJ2-1
CASSVVSGTSTDTQYF | TGTGCCAGCAGCGTAGTAAGCGGAACTAGCACAGATACGCAGTATTTT | - | TRBV9 | - | TRBJ2-3
CASSTDRVGTNEKLFF | TGTGCCAGCTCAACGGACAGGGTCGGCACTAATGAAAAACTGTTTTTT | TRBD1 | TRBV18 | - | TRBJ1-4
CASSGDLAYYNSPLHF | TGTGCCAGCAGCGGAGATTTGGCTTACTATAATTCACCCCTCCACTTT | - | TRBV21-1 | - | TRBJ1-6
CARSSPLLFF | TGTGCCAGAAGCTCCCCTCTTCTGTTCTTC | - | TRBV5-3 | few | TRBJ2-1
CASSLATNYEQYF | TGCGCCAGCAGCTTGGCGACGAACTACGAGCAGTACTTC | - | TRBV5-1 | - | TRBJ2-7
CASSQDSGTSGRAVETQYF | TGTGCCAGCAGCCAAGATAGTGGGACTAGCGGGAGGGCCGTGGAGACCCAGTACTTC | TRBD2 | TRBV3-1/TRBV3-2 | - | TRBJ2-5